This T cell receptor beta chain was sequenced during a study of blood T cell repertoires in COVID-19. In the study overall: Whether acute or convalescent, the COVID-19 samples came from the United States, Italy and Spain. T cells, B-cell-depleted T cells, or PBMCs supplied cDNA or gDNA.

In the original analysis: Nucleated cell number was recorded as an estimate derived from reference gene primer amplification. TCRdb keeps only in-frame clones here, not all; method: immunoSEQ multiplex PCR. That table supplies the V and J calls and clone size; D and trimming were determined from the DNA. The sample records some 100,000 clones, about nine tenths being singletons. The CDR3 totals 14 residues. CDR1 and CDR2 from the germline V gene are LNHNV and YYDKDF (reference sequence). Trimming shortened V by 5 bases and J by 3 bases, and 12 bases separated the two germline ends. The sequencing sample was made of peripheral blood. V gene TRBV15 combines with J gene TRBJ2-3, with D possibly TRBD1 on 6 matching bases. This receptor was taken from a human donor in a cohort sampled during active COVID-19. The CDR3, as DNA: TGTGCCACCAGCCCCGGGCAGGGGACAGATACGCAGTATTTT. Translation: CATSPGQGTDTQYF.